This TCR beta chain was sequenced during a study of blood T cell repertoires in COVID-19. Study-level background: There were acute and convalescent COVID-19 samples, and they came from the United States, Italy and Spain.

Sequencing was performed with immunoSEQ multiplex PCR; in TCRdb, only in-frame clones are kept and a portion is missing. Found here are 70,000 to 80,000 clones, approximately 80% of them singletons; the top ten hold roughly 12%. CDR3 size: 14 residues. V dropped 5 bases and J dropped 8 bases, with 18 bases sitting between them. The germline V gene has CDR1 MNHEY and CDR2 SVGAGI. The material sequenced was peripheral blood. This TCR came from a human donor in a cohort sampled during active COVID-19. This rearrangement joins TRBV6-5 to TRBJ1-1, with TRBD1 as a possible D gene (5 bases). In DNA, the CDR3 is TGTGCCAGCAGTAAATCCAGGGCGTCGATAGAAGCTTTCTTT. This translates into CASSKSRASIEAFF.